The T cell receptor (beta chain) described here comes from a study of blood T cells in healthy people across ages. Study-wide points: More naive CD4+ cells and higher diversity were found in long-lived than in aged donors.

The use of a sample-barcoded 5' primer and a J-beta primer mix characterized a second PCR of roughly 6 to 11 cycles. TCRdb passed the 5' RACE reads through MiXCR, listing each CDR3 protein once. The profile shows 1.5 million to 2 million distinct CDR3 sequences, about 28% of them singletons. This CDR3 is built from 13 residues. Germline CDR1 reads SNHLY; CDR2 reads FYNNEI. Germline trimming cut 7 bases from V and 5 bases from J; bases unmatched to any gene: 6. With respect to this clonotype: Its specificity is not known.

Donors each provided roughly 11 milliliters of peripheral blood. This chain uses TRBV2 with TRBJ2-5; 8 nucleotides line up with TRBD2. The sequencing sample was made of blood. The clonotype was recovered from a young woman in good health. CDR3 sequence reads: CASNGGTRETQYF. The CDR3 DNA is TGTGCCAGCAACGGCGGGACTAGGGAGACCCAGTACTTC.